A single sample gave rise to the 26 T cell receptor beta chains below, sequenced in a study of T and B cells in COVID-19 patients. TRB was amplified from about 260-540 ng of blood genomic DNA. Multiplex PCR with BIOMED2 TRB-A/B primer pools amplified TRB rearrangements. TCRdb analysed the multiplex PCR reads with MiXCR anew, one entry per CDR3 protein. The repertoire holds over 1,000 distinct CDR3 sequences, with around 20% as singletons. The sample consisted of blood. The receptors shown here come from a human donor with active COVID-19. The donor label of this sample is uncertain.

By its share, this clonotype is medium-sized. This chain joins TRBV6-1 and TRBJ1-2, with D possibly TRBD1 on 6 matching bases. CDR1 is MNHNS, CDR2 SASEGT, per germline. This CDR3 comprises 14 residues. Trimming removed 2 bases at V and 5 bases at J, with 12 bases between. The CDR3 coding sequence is TGTGCCAGCAGTGAAAACCTTCAGGGGTATGGCTACACCTTC. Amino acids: CASSENLQGYGYTF.

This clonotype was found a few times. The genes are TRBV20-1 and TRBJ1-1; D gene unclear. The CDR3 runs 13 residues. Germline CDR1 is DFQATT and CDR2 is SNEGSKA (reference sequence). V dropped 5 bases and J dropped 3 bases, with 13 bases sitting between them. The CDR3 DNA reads TGCAGTGCTTCTTTAGGACGGGACACTGAAGCTTTCTTT. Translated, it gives CSASLGRDTEAFF.

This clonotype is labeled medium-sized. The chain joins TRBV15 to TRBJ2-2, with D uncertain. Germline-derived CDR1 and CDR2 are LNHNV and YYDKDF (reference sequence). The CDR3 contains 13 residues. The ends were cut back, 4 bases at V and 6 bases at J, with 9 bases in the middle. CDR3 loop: CATSTGWPGELFF. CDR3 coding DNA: TGTGCCACCAGCACCGGATGGCCCGGGGAGCTGTTTTTT.

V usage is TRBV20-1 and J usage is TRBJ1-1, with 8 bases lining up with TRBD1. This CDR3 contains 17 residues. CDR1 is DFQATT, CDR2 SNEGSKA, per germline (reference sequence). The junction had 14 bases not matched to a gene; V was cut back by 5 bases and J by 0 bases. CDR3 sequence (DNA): TGCAGTGCTCCAACAGGGGGGAAGAACGTTCTGAACACTGAAGCTTTCTTT. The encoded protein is CSAPTGGKNVLNTEAFF.

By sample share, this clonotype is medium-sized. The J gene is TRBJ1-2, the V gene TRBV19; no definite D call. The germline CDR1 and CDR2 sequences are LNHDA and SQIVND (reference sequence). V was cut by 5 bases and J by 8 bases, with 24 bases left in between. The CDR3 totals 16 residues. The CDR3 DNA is TGTGCCAGTAGTCTCTATCAGGCCAGCGCGGGGAAGGGCTACACCTTC. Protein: CASSLYQASAGKGYTF.

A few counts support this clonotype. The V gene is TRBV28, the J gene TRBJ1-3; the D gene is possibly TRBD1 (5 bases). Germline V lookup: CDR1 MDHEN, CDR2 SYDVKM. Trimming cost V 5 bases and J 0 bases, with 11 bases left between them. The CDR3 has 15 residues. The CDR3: CASSRTTSSGNTIYF. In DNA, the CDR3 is TGTGCCAGCAGTAGGACAACAAGCTCTGGAAACACCATATATTTT.

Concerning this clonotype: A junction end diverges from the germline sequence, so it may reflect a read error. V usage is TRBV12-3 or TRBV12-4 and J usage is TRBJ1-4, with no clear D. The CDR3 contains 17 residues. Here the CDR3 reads CASSYGLPVSTNEKLIF. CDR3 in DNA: TGTGCCAGCAGTTACGGGTTGCCGGTTTCAACTAATGAAAAACTGATTTTT.

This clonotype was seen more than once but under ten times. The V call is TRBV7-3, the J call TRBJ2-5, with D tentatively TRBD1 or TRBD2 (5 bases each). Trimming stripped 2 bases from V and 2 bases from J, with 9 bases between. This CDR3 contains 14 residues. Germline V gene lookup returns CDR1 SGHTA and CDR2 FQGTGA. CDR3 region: CASSLGWGQETQYF. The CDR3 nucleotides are TGTGCCAGCAGCTTAGGGTGGGGGCAAGAGACCCAGTACTTC.

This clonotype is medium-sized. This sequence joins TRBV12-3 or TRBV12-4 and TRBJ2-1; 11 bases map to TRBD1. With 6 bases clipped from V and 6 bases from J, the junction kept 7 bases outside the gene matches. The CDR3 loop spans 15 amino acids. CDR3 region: CASRTGTGGANEQFF. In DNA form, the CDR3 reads TGTGCCAGCAGAACCGGGACAGGGGGGGCCAATGAGCAGTTCTTC.

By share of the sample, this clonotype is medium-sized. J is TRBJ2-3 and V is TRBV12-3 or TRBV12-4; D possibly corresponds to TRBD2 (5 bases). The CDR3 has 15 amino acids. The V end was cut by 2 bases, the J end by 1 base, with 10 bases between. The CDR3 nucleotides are TGTGCCAGCAGTTTACTACTAGAAGGCACAGATACGCAGTATTTT. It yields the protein CASSLLLEGTDTQYF.

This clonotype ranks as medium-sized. CDR3 residues: CASSLGLAPDTQYF. CDR3 coding DNA: TGTGCCAGCAGCTTGGGACTAGCCCCCGATACGCAGTATTTT. The chain uses TRBV7-2 and TRBJ2-3; 9 bases are a match to TRBD2. The CDR3 loop spans 14 amino acids. J gave up 6 bases and V 3 bases, and 4 bases lay outside the gene matches. Germline V gene data show CDR1 as SGHTA and CDR2 as FQGNSA.

CDR3 protein: CASSPLDVELAGVGVSGANVLTF. The CDR3 nucleotides are TGTGCCAGCTCACCACTAGATGTGGAACTAGCGGGAGTCGGGGTCTCTGGGGCCAACGTCCTGACTTTC. V gene TRBV18 combines with J gene TRBJ2-6; 11 nucleotides agree with TRBD2. The CDR3 totals 23 residues. Losses at the gene ends were 1 base for V and 0 bases for J; bases not matched to a gene: 17. Germline values: CDR1 KGHSH, CDR2 LQKENI.

The CDR3 region is CATSDGETQYF. CDR3 nucleotide sequence: TGTGCCACCAGTGATGGGGAGACCCAGTACTTC. This chain connects TRBV24-1 to TRBJ2-5; D is unresolved. The CDR3 extends over 11 amino acids. Germline CDR1 KGHDR, CDR2 SFDVKD. V was pared by 3 bases and J by 5 bases, with 3 bases between.

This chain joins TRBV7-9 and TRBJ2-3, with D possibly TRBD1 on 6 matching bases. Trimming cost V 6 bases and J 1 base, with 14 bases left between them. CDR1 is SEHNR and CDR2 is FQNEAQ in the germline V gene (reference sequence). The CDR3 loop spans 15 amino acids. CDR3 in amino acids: CASSEGRQGTDTQYF. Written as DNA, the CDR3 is TGTGCCAGCAGTGAAGGGCGACAGGGCACAGATACGCAGTATTTT. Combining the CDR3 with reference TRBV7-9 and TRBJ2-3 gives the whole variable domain DTGVSQNPRHKITKRGQNVTFRCDPISEHNRLYWYRQTLGQGPEFLTYFQNEAQLEKSRLLSDRFSAERPKGSFSTLEIQRTEQGDSAMYLCASSEGRQGTDTQYFGPGTRLTVL.

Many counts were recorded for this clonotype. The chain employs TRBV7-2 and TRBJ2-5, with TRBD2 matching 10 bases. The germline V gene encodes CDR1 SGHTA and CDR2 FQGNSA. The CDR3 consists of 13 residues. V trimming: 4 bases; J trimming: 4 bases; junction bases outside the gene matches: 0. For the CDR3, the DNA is TGTGCCAGCAGCTGGACTAGCGGAGAGACCCAGTACTTC. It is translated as CASSWTSGETQYF.

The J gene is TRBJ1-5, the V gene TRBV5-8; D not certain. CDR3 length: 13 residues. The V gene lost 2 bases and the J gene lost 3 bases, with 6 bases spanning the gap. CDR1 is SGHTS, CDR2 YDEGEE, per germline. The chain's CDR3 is CASSFVVNQPQHF. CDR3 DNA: TGTGCCAGCAGCTTTGTTGTCAATCAGCCCCAGCATTTT.

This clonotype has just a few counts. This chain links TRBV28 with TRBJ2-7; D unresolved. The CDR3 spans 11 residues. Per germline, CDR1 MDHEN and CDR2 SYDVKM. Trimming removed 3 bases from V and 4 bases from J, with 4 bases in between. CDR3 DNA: TGTGCCAGCAGTTTTGGTTACGAGCAGTACTTC. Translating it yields CASSFGYEQYF.

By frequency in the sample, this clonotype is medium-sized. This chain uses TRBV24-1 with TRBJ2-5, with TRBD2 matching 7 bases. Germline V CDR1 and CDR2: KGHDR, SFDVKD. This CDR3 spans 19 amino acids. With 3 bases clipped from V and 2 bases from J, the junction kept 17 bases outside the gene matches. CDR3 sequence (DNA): TGTGCCACCAGTGATCCGGATGGGGGGGTGGCCGACCTTCAAGAGACCCAGTACTTC. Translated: CATSDPDGGVADLQETQYF.

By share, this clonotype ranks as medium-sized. CDR3 sequence reads: CASSRGQGAYEQYF. The CDR3 DNA is TGTGCCAGCAGCCGTGGACAGGGGGCCTACGAGCAGTACTTC. The chain has TRBV7-9 and TRBJ2-7; 10 bases align to TRBD1. CDR1 is SEHNR, CDR2 FQNEAQ, per germline (reference sequence). This CDR3 is built from 14 residues. The junction had 3 bases not matched to a gene; V was cut back by 5 bases and J by 2 bases.

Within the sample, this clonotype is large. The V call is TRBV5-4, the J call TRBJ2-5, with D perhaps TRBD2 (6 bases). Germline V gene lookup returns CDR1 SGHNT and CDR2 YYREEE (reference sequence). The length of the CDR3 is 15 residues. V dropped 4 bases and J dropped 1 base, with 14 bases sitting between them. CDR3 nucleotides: TGTGCCAGCAGCCCGGAGGGGCGGGGCCAAGAGACCCAGTACTTC. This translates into CASSPEGRGQETQYF.

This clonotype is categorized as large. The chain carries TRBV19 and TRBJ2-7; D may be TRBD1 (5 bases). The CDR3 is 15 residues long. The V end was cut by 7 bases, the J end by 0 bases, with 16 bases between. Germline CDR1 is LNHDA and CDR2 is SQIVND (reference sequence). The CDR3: CASTVDSTNSYEQYF. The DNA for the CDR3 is TGTGCCAGTACCGTCGACAGTACCAACTCCTACGAGCAGTACTTC.

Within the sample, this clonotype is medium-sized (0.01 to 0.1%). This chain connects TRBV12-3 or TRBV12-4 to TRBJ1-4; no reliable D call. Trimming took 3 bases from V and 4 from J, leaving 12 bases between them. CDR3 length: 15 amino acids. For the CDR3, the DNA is TGTGCCAGCAGTTTTAAGGCCACGCTTAATGAAAAACTGTTTTTT. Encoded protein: CASSFKATLNEKLFF.

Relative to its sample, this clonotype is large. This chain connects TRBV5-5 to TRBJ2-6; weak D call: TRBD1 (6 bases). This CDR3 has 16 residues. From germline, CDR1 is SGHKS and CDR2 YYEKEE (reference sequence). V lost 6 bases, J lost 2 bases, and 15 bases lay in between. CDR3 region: CASTQRGGAGANVLTF. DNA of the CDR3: TGTGCCAGCACCCAGAGAGGGGGAGCTGGGGCCAACGTCCTGACTTTC.

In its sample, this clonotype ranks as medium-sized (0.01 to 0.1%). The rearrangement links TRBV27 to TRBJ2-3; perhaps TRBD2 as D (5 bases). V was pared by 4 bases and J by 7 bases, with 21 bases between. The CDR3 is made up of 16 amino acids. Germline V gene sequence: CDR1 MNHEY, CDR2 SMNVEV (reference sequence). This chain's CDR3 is CASSSTSRGSGNTQYF. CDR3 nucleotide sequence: TGTGCCAGCAGTTCGACCTCCCGGGGTTCGGGGAATACGCAGTATTTT.

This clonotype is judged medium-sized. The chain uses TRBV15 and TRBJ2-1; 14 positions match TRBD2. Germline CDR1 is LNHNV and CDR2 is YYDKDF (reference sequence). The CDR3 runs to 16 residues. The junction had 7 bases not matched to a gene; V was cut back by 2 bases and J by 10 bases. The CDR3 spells CATSRPGTSGSYEQFF. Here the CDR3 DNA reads TGTGCCACCAGCAGACCAGGGACTAGCGGGAGTTACGAGCAGTTCTTC.

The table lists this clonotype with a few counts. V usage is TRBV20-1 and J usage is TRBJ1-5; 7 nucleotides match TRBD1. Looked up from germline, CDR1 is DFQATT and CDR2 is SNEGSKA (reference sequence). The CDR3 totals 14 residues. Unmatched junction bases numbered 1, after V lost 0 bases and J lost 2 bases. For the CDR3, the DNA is TGCAGTGCTAGAGATCAGGGGGGCAATCAGCCCCAGCATTTT. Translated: CSARDQGGNQPQHF.